The sequence of this TCR beta chain was determined in a study of CD8+CD57+ T cells in acquired aplastic anemia. Study background: Yields of DNA that came from sorted CD4+ and CD8+ cells averaged roughly 3.3 ug. Healthy donor CD4+ cell samples had a mean of about 10 million reads.

Both TCR beta VDJ combination and CDR3 sequence profiling were carried out. Genomic DNA was the template for this profiling. TCRdb redid the calling of the reads with MiXCR, one entry per CDR3 protein. The sample carries 200,000 to 250,000 distinct CDR3 sequences, 34% recorded once. The TCR was taken from a human donor in good health, serving as a control. The sample consisted of sorted CD4+, CD8+, or CD8+CD57+ T cells (not recorded which) from PBMCs.

The CDR3 DNA reads TGTGCCAGTAGCCCGAGTGCCAAGGGGTATGGCTACACCTTC. It specifies CASSPSAKGYGYTF. The V and J genes are TRBV19 and TRBJ1-2; D possibly corresponds to TRBD1 (5 bases). The V end was cut by 6 bases, the J end by 5 bases, with 16 bases between. Germline loops: CDR1 LNHDA, CDR2 SQIVND (reference sequence). This CDR3 is built from 14 residues. Combining the CDR3 with reference TRBV19 and TRBJ1-2 gives the whole variable domain DGGITQSPKYLFRKEGQNVTLSCEQNLNHDAMYWYRQDPGQGLRLIYYSQIVNDFQKGDIAEGYSVSREKKESFPLTVTSAQKNPTAFYLCASSPSAKGYGYTFGSGTRLTVV.